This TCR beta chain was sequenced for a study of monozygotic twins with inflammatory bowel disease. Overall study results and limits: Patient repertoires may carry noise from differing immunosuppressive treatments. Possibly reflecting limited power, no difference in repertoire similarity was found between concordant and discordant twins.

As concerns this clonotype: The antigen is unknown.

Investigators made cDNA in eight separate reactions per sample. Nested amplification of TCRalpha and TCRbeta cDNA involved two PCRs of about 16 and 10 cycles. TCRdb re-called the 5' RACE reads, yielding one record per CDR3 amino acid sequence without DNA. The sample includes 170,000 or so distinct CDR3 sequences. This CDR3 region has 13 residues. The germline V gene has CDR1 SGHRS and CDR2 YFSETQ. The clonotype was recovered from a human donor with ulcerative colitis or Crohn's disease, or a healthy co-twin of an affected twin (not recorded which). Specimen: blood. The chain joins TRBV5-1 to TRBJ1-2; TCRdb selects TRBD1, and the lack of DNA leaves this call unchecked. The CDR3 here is CASSYEQGRGYTF.